The T cell receptor (beta chain) under discussion was sequenced for a study of blood T cells in healthy people across ages. Study conclusions and caveats: With naive T cell percentage, TCR beta diversity showed a strong correlation. Naive CD4+ cells and diversity were both higher in long-lived donors than in aged donors.

Next came a second PCR, run for about 6 to 12 cycles, which used a sample-barcoded 5' primer along with a J-beta primer mix. Each sample provided no less than 3 million CDR3-containing paired-end reads. From the 5' RACE reads, TCRdb called clonotypes with MiXCR, one entry per CDR3 protein. The table has roughly 860,000 distinct CDR3 sequences, 60% to 80% seen once. CDR3 length: 15 residues. Per germline, CDR1 DFQATT and CDR2 SNEGSKA (reference sequence). J was trimmed by 5 bases and V by 4 bases; bases with no gene match: 6. Regarding this clonotype: Its cognate antigen is unknown.

The clonotype originates from a man aged 25 to 40 in good health. The specimen was blood. V is TRBV20-1 and J is TRBJ2-3, with 13 bases that match TRBD2. CDR3 DNA: TGCAGTGCTATAACTAGCGGGGGGGCCAAAGATACGCAGTATTTT. The encoded protein is CSAITSGGAKDTQYF.